This T cell receptor beta chain was found in a study of T-cell memory formation after mild COVID-19. Study at large: TCR clusters were largely donor specific.

Each CDR3 protein gets one entry after TCRdb re-called the 5' RACE reads with MiXCR. Seen here are roughly 250,000 distinct CDR3 sequences, about a sixth observed once, and the top ten hold 3.5% to 4%. Study outcomes and limitations: The study found balanced CD4/CD8 in clones contracting day 15 to 85 and a CD4+ lean in later expanders. Cross-reactive memory apparently joined, as some responding clones appeared in pre-infection memory. Contracting CD4+ clones were located mainly in CM and EM, and CD8+ clones in EMRA.

Germline CDR1 DFQATT, CDR2 SNEGSKA (reference sequence). Trimming took off 0 bases at V and 4 bases at J, with 9 bases between the two ends. This CDR3 contains 13 residues. This clonotype has just a few counts. Its antigen is not identified. The sequenced sample consisted of PBMCs or a T cell subset sorted from them (not recorded which). The J gene is TRBJ2-5, the V gene TRBV20-1; no firm D call. The clonotype comes from a man aged 18 to 30 who had mild COVID-19 (a few samples of this study predate the infection). Cell type and time point are not known. CDR3 amino acids: CSARDPQAETQYF. The CDR3 nucleotides read TGCAGTGCTAGAGATCCGCAAGCAGAGACCCAGTACTTC.